This T cell receptor beta chain was identified in a study of cytomegalovirus exposure and HLA in healthy donors. For this clone: Its antigen is not known.

Researchers ran the PCR with 60 Vbeta and 13 Jbeta primers. Here immunoSEQ multiplex PCR was the method, and the copy in TCRdb shows in-frame clones only, minus some. The data contain 100,000 to 150,000 clones, approximately 78% of them singletons. Between the trimmed V and J ends, which lost 3 bases and 4 bases, there was a span of 9 bases. CDR3 length: 13 amino acids. The germline gives CDR1 KGHSH, CDR2 LQKENI. Notes on the study in general: When a later analysis compared HLA-associated TCR beta chains with equally common others, the HLA-associated chains turned out to be more clonally expanded and to have lower generation probabilities.

The chain couples TRBV18 to TRBJ1-1; possibly TRBD1 for D (5 bases). This TCR was recovered from a woman in her thirties or forties in good health and CMV-seropositive. Sequencing input: PBMCs. This chain's CDR3 is CASSPTDSTEAFF. DNA for the CDR3: TGTGCCAGCTCACCCACTGACAGCACTGAAGCTTTCTTT.